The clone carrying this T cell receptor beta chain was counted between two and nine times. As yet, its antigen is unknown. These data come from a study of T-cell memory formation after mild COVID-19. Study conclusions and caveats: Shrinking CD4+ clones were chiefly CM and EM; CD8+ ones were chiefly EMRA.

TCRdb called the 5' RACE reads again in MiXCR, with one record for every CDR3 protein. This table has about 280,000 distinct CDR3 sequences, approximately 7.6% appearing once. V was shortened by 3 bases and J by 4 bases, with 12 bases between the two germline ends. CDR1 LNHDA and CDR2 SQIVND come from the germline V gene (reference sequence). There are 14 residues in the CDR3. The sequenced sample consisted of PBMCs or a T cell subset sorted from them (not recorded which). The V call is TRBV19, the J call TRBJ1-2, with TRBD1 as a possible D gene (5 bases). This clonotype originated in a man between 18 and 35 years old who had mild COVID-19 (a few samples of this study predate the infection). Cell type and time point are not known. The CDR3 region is CASSIPGRRYGYTF. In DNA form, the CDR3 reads TGTGCCAGTAGTATCCCGGGACGGCGCTATGGCTACACCTTC.